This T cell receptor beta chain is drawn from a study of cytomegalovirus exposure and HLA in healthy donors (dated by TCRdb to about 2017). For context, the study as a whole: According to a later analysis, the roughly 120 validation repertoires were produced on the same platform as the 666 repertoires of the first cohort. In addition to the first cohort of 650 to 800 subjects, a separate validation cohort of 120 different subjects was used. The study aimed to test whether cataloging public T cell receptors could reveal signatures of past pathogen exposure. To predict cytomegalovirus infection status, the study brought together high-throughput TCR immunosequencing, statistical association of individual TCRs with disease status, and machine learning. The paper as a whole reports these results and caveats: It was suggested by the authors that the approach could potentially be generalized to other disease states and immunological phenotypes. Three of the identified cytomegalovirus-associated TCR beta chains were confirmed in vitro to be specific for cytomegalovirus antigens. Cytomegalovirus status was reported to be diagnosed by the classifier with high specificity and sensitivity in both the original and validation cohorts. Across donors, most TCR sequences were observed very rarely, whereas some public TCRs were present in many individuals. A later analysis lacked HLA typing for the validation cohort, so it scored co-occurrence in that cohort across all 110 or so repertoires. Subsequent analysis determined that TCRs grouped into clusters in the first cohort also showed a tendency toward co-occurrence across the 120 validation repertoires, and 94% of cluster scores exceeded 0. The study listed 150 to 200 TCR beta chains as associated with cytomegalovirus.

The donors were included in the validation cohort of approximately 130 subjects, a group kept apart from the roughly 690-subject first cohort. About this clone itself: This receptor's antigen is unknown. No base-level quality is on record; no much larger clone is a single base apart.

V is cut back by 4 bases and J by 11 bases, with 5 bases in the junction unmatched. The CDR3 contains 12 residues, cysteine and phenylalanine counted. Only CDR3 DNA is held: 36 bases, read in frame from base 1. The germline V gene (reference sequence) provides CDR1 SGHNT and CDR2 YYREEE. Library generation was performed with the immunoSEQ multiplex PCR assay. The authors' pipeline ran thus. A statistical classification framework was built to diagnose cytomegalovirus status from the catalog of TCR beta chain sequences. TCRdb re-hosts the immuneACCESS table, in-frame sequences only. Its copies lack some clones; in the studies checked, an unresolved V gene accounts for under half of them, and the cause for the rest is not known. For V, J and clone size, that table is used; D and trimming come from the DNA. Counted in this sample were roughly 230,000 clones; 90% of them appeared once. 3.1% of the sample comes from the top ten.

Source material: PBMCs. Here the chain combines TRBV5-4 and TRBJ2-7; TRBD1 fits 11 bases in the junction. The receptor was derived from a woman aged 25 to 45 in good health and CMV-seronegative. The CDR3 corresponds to CASSTDRGLKYF. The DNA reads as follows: TGTGCCAGCAGCACGGACAGGGGGCTTAAGTACTTC.